The source of this T cell receptor (beta chain) is a study of T-cell memory formation after mild COVID-19. The study, taken as a whole, reports: Contracting CD4+ clones sat mainly in CM and EM; CD8+ in EMRA. Second-wave clones that peaked on day 37 lacked confirmed SARS-CoV-2 specificity. Some clones that responded turned up in pre-infection memory, which suggests that cross-reactive memory joined in. Clones that contracted from day 15 to 85 were balanced CD4/CD8, while later expanders leaned CD4+.

V shed 4 bases and J shed 5 bases, with 12 bases lying between them. The CDR3 has 13 residues. This clonotype appeared many times. As yet, its antigen is unknown. TCRdb re-called the 5' RACE reads with MiXCR, one entry per CDR3 protein. The table lists 140,000 to 150,000 distinct CDR3 sequences, approximately 6% of them singletons. The sample consisted of PBMCs or a T cell subset sorted from them (not recorded which). This chain links TRBV12-3 or TRBV12-4 with TRBJ2-7, with D possibly being TRBD1 (6 bases). The TCR sequence derives from an adult woman who had mild COVID-19 (a few samples of this study predate the infection). Cell type and time point are not known. The CDR3 DNA is TGTGCCAGCAGTTCCAATACAGGGCACGAGCAGTACTTC. It translates to CASSSNTGHEQYF.